What follows are 20 T cell receptor beta chains derived from one specimen sequenced in a study of regulatory T cells in long-lasting Graves disease. iRepertoire HTBI primers and Arm-PCR of CDR3 regions built TCR beta libraries. One entry per CDR3 protein, called by TCRdb with MiXCR from the multiplex PCR reads. The sample contains 510,000 or so distinct CDR3 sequences, around 13% of which appear only once. Time point: newly diagnosed GD, antithyroid drugs for less than 3 months. Scientists built the TCR library using RNA that was extracted from PBMCs. These data were likewise used in another study, on T cells in Graves' hyperthyroidism and ophthalmopathy.

The sample was peripheral blood mononuclear cells (PBMCs), taken at new diagnosis, from a patient treated with antithyroid drugs. All receptors derive from a young woman with Graves disease.

This clonotype was detected only a few times. The V gene is TRBV20-1, the J gene TRBJ2-1; 8 bases are a match to TRBD2. After removal of 3 bases from V and 7 bases from J, the junction contained 11 bases not matched to a gene. This CDR3 is built from 15 residues. CDR1 is DFQATT and CDR2 is SNEGSKA in the germline V gene (reference sequence). CDR3 nucleotides: TGCAGTGCTAGTGGGAGGGCGGGAGGAAGAAATGAGCAGTTCTTC. Amino acids: CSASGRAGGRNEQFF.

This clonotype occurred many times. DNA for the CDR3: TGTGCCAGCAGCTTATCCGGCAGGGGGCACGGAGAAAAACTGTTTTTT. This sequence encodes CASSLSGRGHGEKLFF. The chain combines TRBV11-2 with TRBJ1-4; TRBD1 agrees at 8 bases. Looked up from germline, CDR1 is SGHAT and CDR2 is FQNNGV. The CDR3 contains 16 residues. J lost 8 bases, V lost 2 bases, and 10 bases had no gene match. Supplemented by reference TRBV11-2 and TRBJ1-4, the full variable domain reads EAGVAQSPRYKIIEKRQSVAFWCNPISGHATLYWYQQILGQGPKLLIQFQNNGVVDDSQLPKDRFSAERLKGVDSTLKIQPAKLEDSAVYLCASSLSGRGHGEKLFFGSGTQLSVL.

This clonotype was counted a few times. The CDR3 protein is CASSLSQTGSFGYTF. CDR3 nucleotides: TGTGCCAGCAGTTTATCCCAGACAGGGAGTTTTGGCTACACCTTC. The chain employs TRBV27 and TRBJ1-2, with 7 bases that match TRBD1. CDR1 and CDR2 from the germline V gene are MNHEY and SMNVEV (reference sequence). V was pared by 0 bases and J by 7 bases, with 8 bases of the junction left unmatched. The CDR3 totals 15 residues.

This clonotype was observed many times. This rearrangement joins TRBV6-2 or TRBV6-3 to TRBJ2-7; 14 bases map to TRBD2. V shed 4 bases and J 5 bases; nucleotides not matched to a gene: 10. Germline lookup yields CDR1 MNHEY and CDR2 SVGEGT. The CDR3 runs 17 residues. DNA of the CDR3: TGTGCCAGCAGTTCCATTTCGGGACTAGCGGGAGCTGACGAGCAGTACTTC. Its translation: CASSSISGLAGADEQYF.

The rearrangement joins TRBV5-1 to TRBJ2-5; 10 positions match TRBD2. The V and J ends lost 5 bases and 1 base, in that order; junction bases with no gene match: 14. CDR3 length: 18 residues. From germline, CDR1 is SGHRS and CDR2 YFSETQ. This chain's CDR3 is CASSQTPRTSGIQETQYF. In DNA form, the CDR3 reads TGCGCCAGCAGTCAGACACCACGGACTAGCGGAATCCAAGAGACCCAGTACTTC.

In its sample, this clonotype was seen a few times. The chain employs TRBV6-1 and TRBJ2-7, with 7 bases lining up with TRBD1. The CDR3 is made up of 14 amino acids. CDR1 MNHNS and CDR2 SASEGT come from the germline V gene. The V segment lost 5 bases and the J segment 4 bases; nucleotides outside the gene matches: 8. CDR3 bases: TGTGCCAGCAGTCCCCTGGGACAGAGTTACGAGCAGTACTTC. Translated, it gives CASSPLGQSYEQYF.

This clonotype was counted between two and nine times. The V and J genes are TRBV10-2 and TRBJ2-1; D remains unclear. Trimming took 4 bases from V and 0 from J, leaving 4 bases between them. CDR1 is WSHSY and CDR2 is SAAADI in the germline V gene. The CDR3 covers 13 residues. This CDR3 reads CASSGLSYNEQFF. The CDR3 DNA reads as TGCGCCAGCAGTGGCCTCTCCTACAATGAGCAGTTCTTC.

This clonotype was recorded many times. Written as DNA, the CDR3 is TGTGCCAGCAGTTCCGAGGGTCAGCCCCAGCATTTT. Protein product: CASSSEGQPQHF. V gene TRBV2 combines with J gene TRBJ1-5; D is unclear. The CDR3 is 12 residues long. CDR1 is SNHLY, CDR2 FYNNEI, per germline. Trimming took off 5 bases at V and 6 bases at J, with 8 bases between the two ends.

The table lists this clonotype with many counts. V and J are TRBV10-2 and TRBJ1-1, with D perhaps TRBD1 (5 bases). The CDR3 runs to 14 residues. Trimming left V 7 bases short and J 7 bases short, with 19 bases between. The germline V gene encodes CDR1 WSHSY and CDR2 SAAADI. CDR3 region: CASIIGTLGDEAFF. The CDR3 DNA follows: TGCGCCAGCATCATAGGGACCCTTGGAGATGAAGCTTTCTTT.

This clonotype was recorded many times. This sequence joins TRBV6-1 and TRBJ1-2; 11 nucleotides line up with TRBD1. V gave up 6 bases and J gave up 8 bases; unmatched junction bases: 8. Germline CDR1 and CDR2: MNHNS and SASEGT. This CDR3 has 14 amino acids. Here the CDR3 DNA reads TGTGCCAGCAGGGCTGGACAGGGGGCGCGGGGCTACACCTTC. Translated, it gives CASRAGQGARGYTF.

At least ten counts were recorded for this clonotype. The rearrangement joins TRBV5-4 to TRBJ2-2, with D possibly being TRBD2 (6 bases). Trimming removed 0 bases from V and 7 bases from J, with 7 bases in between. Germline CDR1 SGHNT, CDR2 YYREEE (reference sequence). The CDR3 loop spans 13 amino acids. The CDR3, as DNA: TGTGCCAGCAGCTTGGATAGCGGCGGGGAGCTGTTTTTT. Residues: CASSLDSGGELFF.

This clonotype was counted at least ten times. The junction departs from the called germline gene at one end, perhaps through a read error. The V and J genes are TRBV6-2 or TRBV6-3 and TRBJ1-2; D unclear. CDR3 length: 13 residues. Germline V gene sequence: CDR1 MNHEY, CDR2 SVGEGT. CDR3 in amino acids: CASSYGLVSGLDF. CDR3 in DNA: TGTGCCAGCAGTTATGGTTTGGTCAGTGGATTGGACTTC.

This clonotype was seen at least ten times. V is TRBV7-9 and J is TRBJ1-6, with D possibly being TRBD1 (6 bases). Deletions cut 4 bases from V and 7 bases from J, with 11 bases between. Germline values: CDR1 SEHNR, CDR2 FQNEAQ (reference sequence). The CDR3 has 14 amino acids. This chain's CDR3 is CASSYGQRNSPLHF. CDR3 coding DNA: TGTGCCAGCAGCTATGGACAGAGAAATTCACCCCTCCACTTT.

This clonotype was seen ten or more times. This chain uses TRBV30 with TRBJ2-7, with D tentatively TRBD2 (5 bases). V dropped 0 bases and J dropped 0 bases, with 9 bases sitting between them. Germline V gene sequence: CDR1 GTSNPN, CDR2 SVGIG (reference sequence). The CDR3 is 14 amino acids. CDR3 nucleotide sequence: TGTGCCTGGAGTGTACAGAGGGTCTCCTACGAGCAGTACTTC. This encodes CAWSVQRVSYEQYF.

This clonotype occurred many times. The chain carries TRBV30 and TRBJ1-4, with D unresolved. Germline CDR1 and CDR2: GTSNPN and SVGIG (reference sequence). The CDR3 is 14 amino acids. With 0 bases removed from V and 0 bases from J, the gap between germline ends came to 5 bases. For the CDR3, the DNA is TGTGCCTGGAGTGTAGGGCCAACTAATGAAAAACTGTTTTTT. Translated, it gives CAWSVGPTNEKLFF.

This clonotype was counted between two and nine times. The chain uses TRBV10-1 and TRBJ2-3; no definite D call. This CDR3 contains 14 residues. Germline lookup yields CDR1 WNHNN and CDR2 SYGVQD (reference sequence). Trimming took off 2 bases at V and 2 bases at J, with 8 bases between the two ends. Here the CDR3 reads CASSEPDDTDTQYF. CDR3 coding DNA: TGCGCCAGCAGTGAGCCGGACGACACAGATACGCAGTATTTT.

This clonotype has a handful of counts. This chain uses TRBV28 with TRBJ2-7, with 8 bases aligning to TRBD2. Germline lookup yields CDR1 MDHEN and CDR2 SYDVKM. The CDR3 runs 15 residues. With 6 bases clipped from V and 6 bases from J, the junction kept 13 bases outside the gene matches. The chain's CDR3 is CASRLSREAVCEQYF. CDR3 DNA sequence: TGTGCCAGCAGGCTCTCGCGGGAGGCCGTCTGCGAGCAGTACTTC.

The rearrangement links TRBV11-2 to TRBJ2-1; D may be TRBD1 (5 bases). This CDR3 region has 16 residues. The V end was cut by 6 bases, the J end by 7 bases, with 22 bases between. From germline, CDR1 is SGHAT and CDR2 FQNNGV. CDR3 region: CASRAGLWTPWNEQFF. Written as DNA, the CDR3 is TGTGCCAGCAGGGCCGGCCTGTGGACACCCTGGAATGAGCAGTTCTTC.

There are a few counts of this clonotype. The chain uses TRBV12-3 or TRBV12-4 and TRBJ1-6, with D unresolved. V lost 5 bases and J 0 bases, leaving 14 bases between the germline ends. The CDR3 sequence is 17 residues long. This CDR3 reads CASSPVAVSSYNSPLHF. The CDR3 bases are TGTGCCAGCAGTCCCGTCGCGGTTAGCTCCTATAATTCACCCCTCCACTTT.

The rearrangement links TRBV11-2 to TRBJ2-7, with D perhaps matching TRBD1 or TRBD2 (5 bases each). The CDR3 covers 15 residues. Trimming removed 5 bases from V and 2 bases from J, with 16 bases in between. Germline CDR1 SGHAT, CDR2 FQNNGV. Here the CDR3 DNA reads TGTGCCAGCAGCCGACCGGGGCAAGCGGCCTACGAGCAGTACTTC. This codes for CASSRPGQAAYEQYF. The full variable domain, its missing parts supplied by reference TRBV11-2 and TRBJ2-7, is EAGVAQSPRYKIIEKRQSVAFWCNPISGHATLYWYQQILGQGPKLLIQFQNNGVVDDSQLPKDRFSAERLKGVDSTLKIQPAKLEDSAVYLCASSRPGQAAYEQYFGPGTRLTVT.